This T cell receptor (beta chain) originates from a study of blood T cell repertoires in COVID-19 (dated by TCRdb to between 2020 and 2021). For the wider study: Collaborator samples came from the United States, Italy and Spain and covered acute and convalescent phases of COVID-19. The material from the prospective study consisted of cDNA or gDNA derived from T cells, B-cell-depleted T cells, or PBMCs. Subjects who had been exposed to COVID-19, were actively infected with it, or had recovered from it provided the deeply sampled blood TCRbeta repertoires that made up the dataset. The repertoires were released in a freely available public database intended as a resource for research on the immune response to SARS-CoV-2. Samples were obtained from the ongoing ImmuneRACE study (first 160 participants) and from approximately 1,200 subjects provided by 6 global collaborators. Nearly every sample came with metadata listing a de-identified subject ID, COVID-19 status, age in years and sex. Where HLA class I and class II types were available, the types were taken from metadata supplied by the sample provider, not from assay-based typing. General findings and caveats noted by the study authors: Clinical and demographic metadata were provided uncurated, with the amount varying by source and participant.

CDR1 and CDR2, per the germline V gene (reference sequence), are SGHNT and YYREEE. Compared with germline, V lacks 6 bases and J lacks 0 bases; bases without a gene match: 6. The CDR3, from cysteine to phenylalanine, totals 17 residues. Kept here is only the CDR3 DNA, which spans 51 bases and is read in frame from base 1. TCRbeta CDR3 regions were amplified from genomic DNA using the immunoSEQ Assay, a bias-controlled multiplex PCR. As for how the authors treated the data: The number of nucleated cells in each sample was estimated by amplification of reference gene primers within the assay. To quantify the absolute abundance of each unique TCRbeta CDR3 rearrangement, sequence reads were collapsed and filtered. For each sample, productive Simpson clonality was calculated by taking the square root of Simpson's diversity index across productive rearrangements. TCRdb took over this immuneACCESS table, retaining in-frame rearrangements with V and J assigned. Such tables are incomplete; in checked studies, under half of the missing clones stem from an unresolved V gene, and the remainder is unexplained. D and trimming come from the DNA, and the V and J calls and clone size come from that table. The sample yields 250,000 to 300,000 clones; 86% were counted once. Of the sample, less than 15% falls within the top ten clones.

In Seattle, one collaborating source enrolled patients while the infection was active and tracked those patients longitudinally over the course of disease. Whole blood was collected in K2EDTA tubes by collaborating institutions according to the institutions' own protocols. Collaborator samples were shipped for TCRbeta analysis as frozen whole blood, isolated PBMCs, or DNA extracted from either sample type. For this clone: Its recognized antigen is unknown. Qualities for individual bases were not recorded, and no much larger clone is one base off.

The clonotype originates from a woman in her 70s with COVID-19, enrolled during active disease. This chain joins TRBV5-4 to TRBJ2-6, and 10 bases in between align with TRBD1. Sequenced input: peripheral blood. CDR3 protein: CASTRDRGASGANVLTF. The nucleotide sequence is TGTGCCAGCACCCGGGACAGGGGAGCCTCTGGGGCCAACGTCCTGACTTTC. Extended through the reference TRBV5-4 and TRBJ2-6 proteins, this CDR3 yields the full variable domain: ETGVTQSPTHLIKTRGQQVTLRCSSQSGHNTVSWYQQALGQGPQFIFQYYREEENGRGNFPPRFSGLQFPNYSSELNVNALELDDSALYLCASTRDRGASGANVLTFGAGSRLTVL.